A selection of T cell receptor beta chains follows, all from one sample in a study of blood T cell repertoires in COVID-19. Produced via immunoSEQ multiplex PCR; TCRdb's table is partial and in-frame only. The data hold 98,000 or so clones, with 91% observed a single time. Material: peripheral blood. All receptors come from a human donor in a cohort sampled during active COVID-19. Each CDR3 is given with its conserved first and last residue. D genes are given only for firm matches. Only part of the rows carry a size: once, few, many, or a class if the clone is expanded.

D	V	size	J	CDR3	DNA
-	TRBV28	-	TRBJ2-7	CASSFISGTSYEQYF	TGTGCCAGCAGTTTCATTTCAGGAACCTCCTACGAGCAGTACTTC
-	TRBV5-6	-	TRBJ1-4	CASSPPGKFGQIENEKLFF	TGTGCCAGCAGCCCTCCGGGGAAATTCGGACAGATCGAAAATGAAAAACTGTTTTTT
-	TRBV18	once	TRBJ2-1	CASSPTLVGQFF	TGTGCCAGCTCACCTACGTTGGTCGGGCAGTTCTTC
TRBD1	TRBV29-1	-	TRBJ1-2	CSSTGTGGYTF	TGCAGCTCAACCGGGACAGGAGGCTACACCTTC
-	TRBV29-1	-	TRBJ2-3	CSVDYLERGNTDTQYF	TGCAGCGTTGACTATTTAGAAAGGGGGAACACAGATACGCAGTATTTT
-	TRBV4-1	-	TRBJ2-5	CASSQDPNQETQYF	TGCGCCAGCAGCCAAGACCCTAACCAAGAGACCCAGTACTTC
TRBD1	TRBV9	-	TRBJ1-4	CASSGPGQGPTKLFF	TGTGCCAGCAGCGGACCGGGACAGGGGCCCACCAAACTGTTTTTT
-	TRBV24-1	few	TRBJ1-2	CATSDPNIGYTF	TGTGCCACCAGTGACCCCAACATCGGCTACACCTTC
-	TRBV24-1	-	TRBJ2-5	CATSSGGNQETQYF	TGTGCCACCAGTTCTGGCGGCAACCAAGAGACCCAGTACTTC
-	TRBV2	-	TRBJ2-5	CAGRRVQETQYF	TGTGCCGGGAGACGGGTCCAAGAGACCCAGTACTTC
-	TRBV5-1	-	TRBJ2-3	CASRRDAVGTDTQYF	TGCGCCAGCAGGCGGGACGCTGTGGGTACAGATACGCAGTATTTT
-	TRBV6-5	-	TRBJ2-7	CASSYNTGSYEQYF	TGTGCCAGCAGTTACAACACAGGGAGTTACGAGCAGTACTTC
TRBD1	TRBV30	-	TRBJ2-7	CAWARDRNAYEQYF	TGTGCCTGGGCACGGGACAGGAACGCCTACGAGCAGTACTTC
-	TRBV27	-	TRBJ1-1	CASSFRLRAEAFF	TGTGCCAGCAGTTTCAGGTTGCGCGCTGAAGCTTTCTTT
-	TRBV19	-	TRBJ2-7	CASSMLGRAHEQYF	TGTGCCAGTAGTATGTTGGGCAGGGCCCACGAGCAGTACTTC
TRBD1	TRBV10-3	many	TRBJ2-7	CAISALGQGLPYEQYF	TGTGCCATCAGTGCTTTGGGACAGGGGCTCCCCTACGAGCAGTACTTC
-	TRBV18	few	TRBJ1-3	CASSPTTTQNTIYF	TGTGCCAGCTCACCGACAACCACTCAAAACACCATATATTTT
-	TRBV30	-	TRBJ2-7	CAWSVPGVPYEQYF	TGTGCCTGGAGTGTACCCGGGGTTCCCTACGAGCAGTACTTC
TRBD2	TRBV20-1	-	TRBJ2-1	CRAGGTNEQFF	TGCAGGGCGGGGGGGACGAATGAGCAGTTCTTC
-	TRBV12-3/TRBV12-4	-	TRBJ2-2	CLDIGELFF	TGTTTGGACATCGGGGAGCTGTTTTTT
TRBD2	TRBV3-1/TRBV3-2	once	TRBJ2-3	CASSQGLAGVNTQYF	TGTGCCAGCAGCCAGGGACTAGCGGGGGTTAATACGCAGTATTTT
-	TRBV7-6	-	TRBJ2-7	CASTLGGGYEQYF	TGTGCCAGCACTTTGGGAGGGGGCTACGAGCAGTACTTC
TRBD1	TRBV3-1/TRBV3-2	-	TRBJ1-2	CASSQARQGAYGYTF	TGTGCCAGCAGCCAAGCCAGACAGGGGGCCTACGGCTACACCTTC
-	TRBV28	-	TRBJ2-1	CASNPKGDPRYNEQFF	TGTGCCAGCAATCCAAAGGGGGACCCGCGCTACAATGAGCAGTTCTTC
TRBD2	TRBV7-9	-	TRBJ2-5	CASSLGGTSGRYQETQYF	TGTGCCAGCAGCTTAGGCGGGACTAGCGGGCGGTACCAAGAGACCCAGTACTTC
TRBD2	TRBV7-9	-	TRBJ2-1	CASSSGRSGGEQFF	TGTGCCAGCAGCTCGGGTCGGTCGGGAGGCGAGCAGTTCTTC
-	TRBV7-2	-	TRBJ1-1	CASSSPYPSRMNTEAFF	TGTGCCAGCAGCTCCCCTTATCCGAGTAGAATGAACACTGAAGCTTTCTTT
-	TRBV14	-	TRBJ1-6	CASSRGGASPLHF	TGTGCCAGCAGCCGCGGAGGGGCTTCACCCCTCCACTTT
TRBD2	TRBV7-3	once	TRBJ2-3	CASSPQPRTSGNPDTQYF	TGTGCCAGCAGCCCACAGCCACGGACTAGCGGGAACCCAGATACGCAGTATTTT
-	TRBV6-2/TRBV6-3	-	TRBJ1-5	CASSHGTPYSNQPQHF	TGTGCCAGCAGCCACGGGACACCGTATAGCAATCAGCCCCAGCATTTT
-	TRBV6-4	-	TRBJ2-1	CASSDSPGGSQFF	TGTGCCAGCAGTGACTCCCCGGGGGGCTCACAGTTCTTC
-	TRBV5-4	-	TRBJ1-1	CASSPPGGGNTEAFF	TGTGCCAGCAGCCCCCCTGGGGGGGGGAACACTGAAGCTTTCTTT
-	TRBV6-6	-	TRBJ1-1	CASSFTGPMNTEAFF	TGTGCCAGCAGTTTTACAGGACCTATGAACACTGAAGCTTTCTTT
-	TRBV4-1	-	TRBJ2-7	CASSQGSGSSYEQYF	TGCGCCAGCAGCCAAGGTAGCGGTAGCTCCTACGAGCAGTACTTC
-	TRBV27	-	TRBJ2-3	CASSLIGTDTQYF	TGTGCCAGCAGTTTAATCGGCACAGATACGCAGTATTTT
TRBD1	TRBV6-5	-	TRBJ1-2	CASRDNRGFLYGYTF	TGTGCCAGCAGAGACAACAGGGGTTTCCTCTATGGCTACACCTTC
-	TRBV28	-	TRBJ1-2	CASSSEPLDFYGYTF	TGTGCCAGCAGCTCCGAACCTCTGGACTTCTATGGCTACACCTTC
-	TRBV5-4	-	TRBJ2-3	CASSLRAGSLTDTQYF	TGTGCCAGCAGCTTGCGGGCAGGGTCTCTCACAGATACGCAGTATTTT
TRBD2	TRBV4-2	-	TRBJ2-1	CASSQGTSSYNEQFF	TGTGCCAGCAGCCAAGGGACTAGCTCCTACAATGAGCAGTTCTTC
TRBD2	TRBV4-2	-	TRBJ2-4	CASSLTREGAKNIQYF	TGTGCCAGCAGCCTGACCAGGGAGGGAGCCAAAAACATTCAGTACTTC
-	TRBV28	-	TRBJ1-5	CASSQRRGLSNQPQHF	TGTGCCAGCAGTCAAAGAAGGGGGTTGAGCAATCAGCCCCAGCATTTT